The clone carrying this TCR beta chain has just a few counts. V dropped 2 bases and J dropped 1 base, with 12 bases sitting between them. Germline assignment: CDR1 SGHDN and CDR2 FVKESK. This CDR3 spans 15 amino acids. The entry originates in a study of T cells in Graves' hyperthyroidism and ophthalmopathy. RNA transcripts yielded amplified TCR beta CDR3 regions. The primer set for the first-round RT-PCR of the TCR CDR3 was HTBI. MiXCR was run by TCRdb on the multiplex PCR reads, yielding one entry per CDR3 protein. The sample yields about 270,000 distinct CDR3 sequences, 12% to 15% seen once. This clonotype was obtained from a woman in her forties or fifties with Graves' hyperthyroidism that later progressed to Graves' ophthalmopathy. The V call is TRBV14, the J call TRBJ2-7; no reliable D call. The material sequenced was blood. The CDR3, as DNA: TGTGCCAGCAGCCAACTTAGTGGACCTTCCTACGAGCAGTACTTC. This encodes CASSQLSGPSYEQYF.